The rows below give T cell receptor beta chains drawn from one sample of a study of control samples from healthy donors and cancer patients. The protocol was immunoSEQ multiplex PCR, while the TCRdb copy is restricted to in-frame clones and leaves out a portion. The sample yields about 55,000 clones, approximately 86% seen once. Sequenced material: blood. The receptors were gathered from a man in his forties or fifties in good health. Each CDR3 is given with its conserved first and last residue. A D gene is named only where the DNA matches it firmly. The size field is filled for only some rows; it gives once, few, many or a size class.

>TRBD1|once|TRBJ2-7|TRBV4-1
CASSQEGQGASWEQYF
TGCGCCAGCAGCCAAGAGGGACAGGGGGCGAGTTGGGAGCAGTACTTC
>TRBD1|NA|TRBJ2-4|TRBV6-2/TRBV6-3
CASSYSGTGLDIQYF
TGTGCCAGCAGTTACTCCGGGACAGGATTGGACATTCAGTACTTC
>NA|NA|TRBJ2-1|TRBV5-5
CASSLILVPNEQFF
TGTGCCAGCAGCTTGATCCTGGTTCCCAATGAGCAGTTCTTC
>TRBD1|NA|TRBJ2-7|TRBV28
CASSLGQGQYF
TGTGCCAGCAGTCTCGGACAGGGGCAGTACTTC
>NA|NA|TRBJ1-2|TRBV7-2
CASSLEGGRLYGYTF
TGTGCCAGCAGCTTAGAGGGGGGGCGCTTGTATGGCTACACCTTC
>NA|NA|TRBJ1-3|TRBV9
CASSEGHSGNTIYF
TGTGCCAGCAGCGAAGGACACAGCGGAAACACCATATATTTT
>TRBD2|once|TRBJ2-7|TRBV7-2
CASRQGTSEYEQYF
TGTGCCAGCAGACAAGGGACTAGCGAGTACGAGCAGTACTTC
>NA|once|TRBJ2-2|TRBV15
CATSRDLGFNTGELFF
TGTGCCACCAGCAGAGATTTGGGATTTAACACCGGGGAGCTGTTTTTT
>NA|medium-sized|TRBJ1-2|TRBV6-5
CASSSLGGFYGYTF
TGTGCCAGCAGTTCCCTTGGGGGGTTCTATGGCTACACCTTC
>NA|NA|TRBJ1-5|TRBV5-1
CASSLDSGINQPQHF
TGCGCCAGCAGCTTGGATTCCGGTATCAATCAGCCCCAGCATTTT
>NA|NA|TRBJ1-5|TRBV5-4
CASSLVIYQPQHF
TGTGCCAGCAGCTTGGTCATATATCAGCCCCAGCATTTT
>NA|NA|TRBJ2-7|TRBV28
CASSSPWESYEQYF
TGTGCCAGCAGTTCGCCTTGGGAATCCTACGAGCAGTACTTC
>TRBD2|NA|TRBJ2-1|TRBV3-1/TRBV3-2
CASSQALAGEEFF
TGTGCCAGCAGCCAAGCCTTAGCGGGAGAAGAGTTCTTC
>NA|few|TRBJ2-6|TRBV7-3
CASSPGSGANVLTF
TGTGCCAGCAGCCCAGGCTCTGGGGCCAACGTCCTGACTTTC
>NA|NA|TRBJ2-5|TRBV7-8
CASSYGALEETQYF
TGTGCCAGCAGCTACGGGGCATTAGAAGAGACCCAGTACTTC
>NA|NA|TRBJ2-7|TRBV6-1
CASSEGFGEQYF
TGTGCCAGCAGTGAGGGGTTTGGCGAGCAGTACTTC
>NA|NA|TRBJ2-1|TRBV7-9
CASSLSAGNEQFF
TGTGCCAGCAGCTTATCAGCCGGGAATGAGCAGTTCTTC
>TRBD1|NA|TRBJ1-1|TRBV29-1
CSVEGQGNTEAFF
TGCAGCGTTGAAGGACAGGGAAACACTGAAGCTTTCTTT
>TRBD2|once|TRBJ2-7|TRBV2
CASTPGRTSGSYEQYF
TGTGCCAGCACCCCGGGGAGGACTAGCGGGAGCTACGAGCAGTACTTC
>TRBD1|NA|TRBJ1-5|TRBV28
CAWGQGINQPQHF
TGTGCCTGGGGACAGGGAATCAATCAGCCCCAGCATTTT
>TRBD2|NA|TRBJ2-5|TRBV5-1
CASSLASGPGLETQYF
TGCGCCAGCAGCTTGGCTAGCGGGCCGGGCTTGGAGACCCAGTACTTC
>NA|few|TRBJ1-1|TRBV25-1
CASSIGTNTEAFF
TGTGCCAGCAGTATAGGGACAAACACTGAAGCTTTCTTT
>NA|NA|TRBJ2-3|TRBV5-6
CASSLEGTQYF
TGTGCCAGCAGCTTGGAAGGTACGCAGTATTTT
>NA|NA|TRBJ2-7|TRBV15
CATRAAFWWGSYEQYF
TGTGCCACCAGAGCGGCTTTTTGGTGGGGCTCCTACGAGCAGTACTTC
>TRBD1|NA|TRBJ2-2|TRBV7-3
CASSTGTVDTGELFF
TGTGCCAGCAGTACCGGGACAGTAGACACCGGGGAGCTGTTTTTT
>NA|NA|TRBJ1-4|TRBV2
CASRTGQDSRTNEKLFF
TGTGCCAGCAGGACCGGGCAGGACAGTAGAACTAATGAAAAACTGTTTTTT
>NA|NA|TRBJ1-3|TRBV6-1
CASSERGSETGNTIYF
TGTGCCAGCAGTGAACGTGGTAGCGAAACTGGAAACACCATATATTTT
>TRBD1|NA|TRBJ1-2|TRBV6-6
CASSYLATGNGYTF
TGTGCCAGCAGTTACTTGGCGACAGGGAACGGCTACACCTTC
>NA|once|TRBJ1-1|TRBV2
CASSENTVNTEAFF
TGTGCCAGCAGTGAAAACACAGTGAACACTGAAGCTTTCTTT
>NA|once|TRBJ1-4|TRBV28
CASSVGGPPNEKLFF
TGTGCCAGCAGTGTAGGGGGACCGCCTAATGAAAAACTGTTTTTT
>NA|NA|TRBJ2-5|TRBV3-1/TRBV3-2
CASSQDSTSRTQYF
TGTGCCAGCAGCCAAGATTCGACCTCAAGGACCCAGTACTTC
>TRBD1|NA|TRBJ1-2|TRBV9
CASNTLQGLVPYGYTF
TGTGCCAGCAACACACTACAGGGGTTGGTGCCTTATGGCTACACCTTC
>NA|NA|TRBJ1-2|TRBV6-6
CASSRLSRGEGYTF
TGTGCCAGCAGCCGCCTTTCCAGAGGGGAGGGCTACACCTTC
>NA|NA|TRBJ2-7|TRBV30
CAWVRSTPPYEQYF
TGTGCCTGGGTGCGTTCGACCCCCCCCTACGAGCAGTACTTC
>NA|NA|TRBJ1-6|TRBV6-1
CASSEGTLVNSPLHF
TGTGCCAGCAGTGAAGGGACGTTGGTAAATTCACCCCTCCACTTT
>TRBD1|NA|TRBJ2-7|TRBV7-2
CASSLARDRDSYEQYF
TGTGCCAGCAGCTTAGCCCGGGACAGGGACTCATACGAGCAGTACTTC
>NA|NA|TRBJ2-4|TRBV6-5
CASSYSPDGSIQYF
TGTGCCAGCAGTTACTCGCCGGACGGAAGCATTCAGTACTTC
>NA|NA|TRBJ2-1|TRBV11-2
CASTHDFGSYNEQFF
TGTGCCAGCACCCACGACTTCGGCTCCTACAATGAGCAGTTCTTC
>NA|NA|TRBJ2-5|TRBV14
CASSQVLETQYF
TGTGCCAGCAGCCAAGTATTGGAGACCCAGTACTTC
>NA|NA|TRBJ2-5|TRBV6-5
CASSYSGAAETQYF
TGTGCCAGCAGTTACTCTGGAGCGGCGGAGACCCAGTACTTC
>NA|few|TRBJ1-5|TRBV7-9
CASSRGGAEGQPQHF
TGTGCCAGCAGCCGCGGTGGGGCCGAGGGCCAGCCCCAGCATTTT
>NA|NA|TRBJ1-1|TRBV6-5
CASSYSHSSEAFF
TGTGCCAGCAGTTACTCGCACAGTTCTGAAGCTTTCTTT
>NA|NA|TRBJ1-5|TRBV12-3/TRBV12-4
CASSPLDNQPQHF
TGTGCCAGCAGTCCCCTGGACAATCAGCCCCAGCATTTT
>TRBD2|once|TRBJ2-7|TRBV28
CASSPTPSGSMYEQYF
TGTGCCAGCAGTCCCACCCCTAGCGGGAGTATGTACGAGCAGTACTTC
>NA|NA|TRBJ1-6|TRBV27
CASREPTGLESPLHF
TGTGCCAGCAGGGAACCGACAGGTTTGGAATCACCCCTCCACTTT
>NA|NA|TRBJ1-3|TRBV10-3
CAISEATSGNTIYF
TGTGCCATCAGTGAAGCAACCTCTGGAAACACCATATATTTT
>TRBD1|NA|TRBJ1-4|TRBV27
CASRPPGQGTTNEKLFF
TGTGCCAGCAGACCTCCGGGACAGGGGACAACTAATGAAAAACTGTTTTTT
>NA|NA|TRBJ2-3|TRBV24-1
CATSDRGDAWSTDTQYF
TGTGCCACCAGTGATAGGGGGGATGCGTGGAGCACAGATACGCAGTATTTT
>NA|NA|TRBJ2-5|TRBV7-9
CASSLALQETQYF
TGTGCCAGCAGCTTAGCACTGCAAGAGACCCAGTACTTC
>NA|NA|TRBJ2-3|TRBV9
CASSVRSEDFATQYF
TGTGCCAGCAGCGTGCGTTCTGAGGATTTCGCTACGCAGTATTTT
>NA|NA|TRBJ2-2|TRBV6-1
CASSDRNTGELFF
TGTGCCAGCAGTGACAGGAACACCGGGGAGCTGTTTTTT
>TRBD1|NA|TRBJ1-2|TRBV27
CASTRQGLNYGYTF
TGTGCCAGCACCAGACAGGGCCTTAACTATGGCTACACCTTC
>NA|NA|TRBJ2-7|TRBV5-8
CASSLVLSDRLNPYEQYF
TGTGCCAGCAGCTTGGTCCTTTCCGACAGGCTGAACCCGTACGAGCAGTACTTC
>TRBD2|NA|TRBJ2-3|TRBV27
CASSRGLAGSTDTQYF
TGTGCCAGCAGTCGGGGACTAGCGGGGAGCACAGATACGCAGTATTTT